This T cell receptor beta chain was recorded in a study of T cells after yellow fever vaccination. TCRdb processed the 5' RACE reads anew with MiXCR; each CDR3 protein has one entry. The data show more than 300,000 distinct CDR3 sequences, with approximately 4.5% seen just once and approximately 19% held by the top ten. This clonotype was seen many times. The CDR3 extends over 14 amino acids. Trimming at V came to 3 bases and at J to 3 bases, leaving 4 bases not matched to a gene. Germline lookup yields CDR1 SGHTA and CDR2 FQGTGA. The sequence derives from a young man who received the YFV17D yellow fever vaccine. This specimen consisted of PBMCs, obtained 15 days after the yellow fever booster vaccination. The chain employs TRBV7-3 and TRBJ1-1, with 7 bases aligning to TRBD1. CDR3 nucleotide sequence: TGTGCCAGCAGCTTCAGCAGGGGGGACACTGAAGCTTTCTTT. Translating gives CASSFSRGDTEAFF.